These 21 T cell receptor beta chains originate from one sample sequenced in a study of T-cell reconstitution after alpha-beta-depleted transplantation in children. During its preparation, the TCRbeta library received unique molecular identifiers. TCRdb used MiXCR to reprocess the PCR reads, holding one entry per CDR3 protein. The sample holds hundreds of thousands of distinct CDR3 sequences; 16% are singletons and the top ten take approximately 1%. Material: PBMCs from the stem cell graft donor, obtained from the stem cell graft. The receptors were gathered from a human donor who donated a stem cell graft to a child with acute myeloid leukemia.

This clonotype was counted ten times or more. This sequence joins TRBV29-1 and TRBJ2-5; a weak D match, TRBD1 (5 bases). This CDR3 has 13 amino acids. V shed 1 base and J shed 5 bases, with 11 bases lying between them. Per the germline V gene, CDR1 is SQVTM and CDR2 is ANQGSEA. CDR3 in DNA: TGCAGCGTTGAAGTGACAGTACGGGAGACCCAGTACTTC. As protein: CSVEVTVRETQYF.

This clonotype was observed a few times. This CDR3 reads CATSDFWDSLPEQEPYSYEQYV. CDR3 DNA: TGTGCCACCAGTGATTTTTGGGATTCTCTTCCGGAGCAGGAGCCTTACTCCTACGAGCAGTACGTC. The chain is built from TRBV24-1 and TRBJ2-7; no firm D call. Trimming stripped 1 base from V and 0 bases from J, with 30 bases between. CDR1 is KGHDR and CDR2 is SFDVKD in the germline V gene. The CDR3 loop spans 22 amino acids.

This chain uses TRBV21-1 with TRBJ2-7; TRBD2 was called by the table and not checked on the DNA. TRBV21-1 is annotated as a pseudogene. The CDR3 is 16 residues long. This CDR3 reads CASSPPSRGRPYEQYV. CDR3 in DNA: TGTGCCAGCAGCCCACCATCCCGAGGGAGACCCTACGAGCAGTACGTC.

The chain combines TRBV7-9 with TRBJ2-1, with unresolved D. V lost 5 bases and J lost 9, with 8 bases in between. Germline values: CDR1 SEHNR, CDR2 FQNEAQ (reference sequence). The CDR3 sequence is 11 residues long. This CDR3 reads CASSRYGEQFF. CDR3 nucleotides: TGTGCCAGCAGCAGATACGGTGAGCAGTTCTTC.

This clonotype occurred many times. The J gene is TRBJ2-2, the V gene TRBV6-5; D gene unclear. This CDR3 has 15 residues. Trimming pared 2 bases from V and 7 bases from J, leaving 14 bases between. The germline V gene has CDR1 MNHEY and CDR2 SVGAGI. For the CDR3, the DNA is TGTGCCAGCAGTTACGGCGGCAGTTCCGTCGGGGAGCTGTTTTTT. Protein product: CASSYGGSSVGELFF.

The chain combines TRBV27 with TRBJ1-2, with a weak D call TRBD1 (5 bases). The CDR3 length is 14 residues. Trimming cost V 8 bases and J 5 bases, with 18 bases left between them. Per the germline V gene, CDR1 is MNHEY and CDR2 is SMNVEV (reference sequence). The CDR3 protein is CASGTGSPLYGYTF. The CDR3 DNA follows: TGTGCCAGCGGCACAGGATCCCCTCTATATGGCTACACCTTC.

This clonotype was picked up many times. V is TRBV20-1 and J is TRBJ2-5; 10 bases are a match to TRBD2. The CDR3 runs to 15 residues. Germline CDR1 is DFQATT and CDR2 is SNEGSKA (reference sequence). The ends lost 2 bases at V and 7 bases at J; junction bases unmatched: 10. The CDR3 loop is CSARIAGGGFGTQYF. The CDR3 DNA sequence: TGCAGTGCTAGAATAGCGGGGGGAGGGTTTGGGACCCAGTACTTC.

This clonotype was counted ten times or more. The J gene is TRBJ2-7, the V gene TRBV20-1, with 8 bases that match TRBD1. The V gene end was trimmed by 5 bases and the J gene end by 5 bases; junction bases not matched to a gene: 14. This CDR3 has 15 amino acids. Germline V gene sequence: CDR1 DFQATT, CDR2 SNEGSKA (reference sequence). DNA for the CDR3: TGCAGTGCTCGGCCGCAGGGGGCAATGGGGGACGAGCAGTACGTC. This sequence encodes CSARPQGAMGDEQYV.

As concerns this clonotype: Mismatch with germline at one junction end may stem from a read error. The V and J genes are TRBV20-1 and TRBJ1-4; TRBD1 aligns across 9 bases. CDR3 length: 15 amino acids. CDR1 and CDR2 (germline): DFQATT, SNEGSKA (reference sequence). Here the CDR3 reads CSSRLPQGAGEKLFF. CDR3 nucleotides: TGCAGTTCTAGACTTCCACAGGGGGCAGGGGAAAAACTGTTTTTT.

This clonotype has a count of ten or more. The chain carries TRBV29-1 and TRBJ1-1, with 10 bases aligning to TRBD1. CDR1 is SQVTM, CDR2 ANQGSEA, per germline. The CDR3 extends over 11 amino acids. Losses at the gene ends were 7 bases for V and 6 bases for J; bases not matched to a gene: 2. The CDR3 DNA follows: TGCAGCGGGGGACAGGGGTCTGAAGCTTTCTTT. Encoded protein: CSGGQGSEAFF.

This clonotype was seen repeatedly, ten times or more. V and J are TRBV6-1 and TRBJ1-2; D gene uncertain. Per the germline V gene, CDR1 is MNHNS and CDR2 is SASEGT. The CDR3 is made up of 15 amino acids. The V gene lost 7 bases and the J gene lost 4 bases, with 19 bases spanning the gap. The CDR3 DNA follows: TGTGCCAGCAACAAGGGCCTGGAAATAGGCTATGGCTACACCTTC. This sequence encodes CASNKGLEIGYGYTF.

This clonotype was detected many times. The chain employs TRBV6-5 and TRBJ1-1, with unresolved D. V lost 0 bases and J lost 2, with 7 bases in between. The CDR3 runs to 14 residues. CDR1 is MNHEY, CDR2 SVGAGI, per germline. The CDR3 DNA is TGTGCCAGCAGTTACTCACGGGGAAACACTGAAGCTTTCTTT. This sequence encodes CASSYSRGNTEAFF.

This chain uses TRBV4-1 with TRBJ1-1; D is ambiguous. V was trimmed by 5 bases and J by 2 bases, leaving 9 bases between them. The CDR3 extends over 13 amino acids. Germline loops: CDR1 MGHRA, CDR2 YSYEKL. The CDR3 DNA follows: TGCGCCAGCAGCGATACAGTTAACACTGAAGCTTTCTTT. Translation gives CASSDTVNTEAFF.

The chain links TRBV4-1 to TRBJ2-5; 10 bases agree with TRBD2. V shed 4 bases, J shed 3 bases, and the junction held 5 bases outside the gene matches. There are 15 residues in the CDR3. Germline V gene lookup returns CDR1 MGHRA and CDR2 YSYEKL. This chain's CDR3 is CASSLGLATEETQYF. CDR3 in DNA: TGCGCCAGCAGCCTGGGACTAGCGACTGAAGAGACCCAGTACTTC.

As for this clonotype: The junction and the germline gene differ at one end; a read error may be behind it. The V and J genes are TRBV12-3 or TRBV12-4 and TRBJ1-1; a weak D match, TRBD1 (5 bases). This CDR3 has 12 residues. The DNA for the CDR3 is TGTGCCAGCATGACAGTCTTCCCTGAACCTTTCTTT. Translating gives CASMTVFPEPFF.

This clonotype was seen repeatedly, ten times or more. The CDR3 spells CSASSGQYGETQYF. The CDR3, as DNA: TGCAGTGCTTCCTCCGGACAGTATGGGGAGACCCAGTACTTC. J is TRBJ2-5 and V is TRBV20-1; possibly TRBD1 for D (6 bases). This CDR3 contains 14 residues. V was pared by 5 bases and J by 5 bases, with 18 bases between. Germline V lookup: CDR1 DFQATT, CDR2 SNEGSKA (reference sequence).

The V gene is TRBV5-1, the J gene TRBJ2-4, with 9 bases matching TRBD1. The J segment lost 0 bases and the V segment lost 4 bases, leaving 5 bases of the junction unmatched. The germline V gene has CDR1 SGHRS and CDR2 YFSETQ. CDR3 length: 16 residues. The CDR3: CASSPRTGAAKNIQYF. The CDR3 nucleotides are TGCGCCAGCAGCCCCCGGACAGGGGCAGCCAAAAACATTCAGTACTTC.

The rearrangement links TRBV20-1 to TRBJ2-3, with D perhaps matching TRBD2 (6 bases). V was cut by 4 bases and J by 2 bases, with 10 bases left in between. The CDR3 contains 13 residues. CDR1 DFQATT and CDR2 SNEGSKA come from the germline V gene (reference sequence). The CDR3 loop reads CSATGSPTDTQYF. CDR3 nucleotides: TGCAGTGCTACCGGGAGCCCCACAGATACGCAGTATTTT.

This clonotype has a handful of counts. The chain links TRBV5-1 to TRBJ2-1; D could derive from TRBD1 or TRBD2 (5 bases each). V was pared by 0 bases and J by 2 bases, with 18 bases between. This CDR3 contains 18 residues. Germline V gene sequence: CDR1 SGHRS, CDR2 YFSETQ. This CDR3 reads CASSLALRDPVAYNEQFF. In DNA, the CDR3 is TGCGCCAGCAGCTTGGCCCTTAGGGACCCTGTCGCCTACAATGAGCAGTTCTTC.

This clonotype showed up many times. The chain joins TRBV5-1 to TRBJ1-1; no definite D call. V lost 4 bases and J 7 bases, leaving 17 bases between the germline ends. The CDR3 loop spans 14 amino acids. Germline V lookup: CDR1 SGHRS, CDR2 YFSETQ. CDR3: CASSTYLDGGEAFF. The CDR3 DNA sequence: TGCGCCAGCAGCACGTACCTGGACGGAGGTGAAGCTTTCTTT.

V gene TRBV20-1 combines with J gene TRBJ2-5; tentatively, D is TRBD2 (5 bases). The CDR3 is made up of 14 amino acids. The V and J ends lost 4 bases and 1 base respectively, with 13 bases between them. The V gene's germline CDR1 is DFQATT and CDR2 SNEGSKA (reference sequence). The CDR3 region is CSANGVDGQETQYF. Here the CDR3 DNA reads TGCAGTGCTAACGGGGTGGATGGCCAAGAGACCCAGTACTTC.